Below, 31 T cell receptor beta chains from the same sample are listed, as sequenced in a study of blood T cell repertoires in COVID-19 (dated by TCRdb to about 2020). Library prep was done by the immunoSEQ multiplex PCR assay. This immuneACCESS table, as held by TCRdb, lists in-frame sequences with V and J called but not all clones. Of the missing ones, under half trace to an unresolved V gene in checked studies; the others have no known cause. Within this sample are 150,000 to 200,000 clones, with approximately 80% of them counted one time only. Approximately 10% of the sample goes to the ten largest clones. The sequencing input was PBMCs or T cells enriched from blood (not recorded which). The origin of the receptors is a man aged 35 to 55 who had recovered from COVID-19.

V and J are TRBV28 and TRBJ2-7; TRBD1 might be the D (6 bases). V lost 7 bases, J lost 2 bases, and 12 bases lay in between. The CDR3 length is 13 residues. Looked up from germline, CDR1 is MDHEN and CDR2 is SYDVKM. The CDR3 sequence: CASTPGQTYEQYF. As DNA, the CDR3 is TGTGCCAGCACCCCCGGACAGACCTACGAGCAGTACTTC.

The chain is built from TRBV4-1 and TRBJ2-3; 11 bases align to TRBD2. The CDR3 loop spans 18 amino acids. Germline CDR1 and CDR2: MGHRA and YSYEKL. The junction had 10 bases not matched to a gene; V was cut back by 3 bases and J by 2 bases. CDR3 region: CASSHVVTGLAVTDTQYF. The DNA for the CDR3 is TGCGCCAGCAGCCATGTTGTGACGGGACTAGCGGTCACAGATACGCAGTATTTT.

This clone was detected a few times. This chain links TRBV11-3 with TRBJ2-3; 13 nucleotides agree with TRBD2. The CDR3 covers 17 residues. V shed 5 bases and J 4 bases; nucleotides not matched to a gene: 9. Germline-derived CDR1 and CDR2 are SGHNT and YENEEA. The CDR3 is CASSQGTSGNPADTQYF. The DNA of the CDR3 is TGTGCCAGCAGCCAAGGGACTAGCGGGAATCCGGCAGATACGCAGTATTTT.

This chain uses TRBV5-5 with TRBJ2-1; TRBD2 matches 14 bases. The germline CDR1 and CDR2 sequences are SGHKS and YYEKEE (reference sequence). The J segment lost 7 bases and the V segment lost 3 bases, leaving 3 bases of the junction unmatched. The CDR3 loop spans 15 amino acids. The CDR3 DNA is TGTGCCAGCAGCTGGGGACTAGCGGGAGTGAATGAGCAGTTCTTC. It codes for CASSWGLAGVNEQFF.

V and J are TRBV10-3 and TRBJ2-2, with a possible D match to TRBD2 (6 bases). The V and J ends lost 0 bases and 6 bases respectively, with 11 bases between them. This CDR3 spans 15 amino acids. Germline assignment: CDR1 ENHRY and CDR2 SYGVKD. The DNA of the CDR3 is TGTGCCATCAGTGAGTCGGTAGGAGGGGCCGGGGAGCTGTTTTTT. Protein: CAISESVGGAGELFF.

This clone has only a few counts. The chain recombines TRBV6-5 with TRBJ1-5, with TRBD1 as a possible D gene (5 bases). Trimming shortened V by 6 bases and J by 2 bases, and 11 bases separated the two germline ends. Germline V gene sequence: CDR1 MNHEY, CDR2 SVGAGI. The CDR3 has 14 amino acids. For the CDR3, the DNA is TGTGCCAGCAGGCCCCGGGGGGGCAATCAGCCCCAGCATTTT. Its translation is CASRPRGGNQPQHF.

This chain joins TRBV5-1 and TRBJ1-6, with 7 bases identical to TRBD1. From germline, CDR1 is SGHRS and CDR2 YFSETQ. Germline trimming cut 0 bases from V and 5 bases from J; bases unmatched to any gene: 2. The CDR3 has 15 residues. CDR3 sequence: CASSLEGGHNSPLHF. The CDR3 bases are TGCGCCAGCAGCTTGGAAGGGGGCCATAATTCACCCCTCCACTTT.

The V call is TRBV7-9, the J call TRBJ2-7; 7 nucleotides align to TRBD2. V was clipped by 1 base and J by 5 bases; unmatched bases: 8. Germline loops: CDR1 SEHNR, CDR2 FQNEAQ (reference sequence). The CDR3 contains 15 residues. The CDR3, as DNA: TGTGCCAGCAGCTTAGACAGGACTAGAGGGCACGAGCAGTACTTC. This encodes CASSLDRTRGHEQYF. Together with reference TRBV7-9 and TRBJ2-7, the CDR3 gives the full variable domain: DTGVSQNPRHKITKRGQNVTFRCDPISEHNRLYWYRQTLGQGPEFLTYFQNEAQLEKSRLLSDRFSAERPKGSFSTLEIQRTEQGDSAMYLCASSLDRTRGHEQYFGPGTRLTVT.

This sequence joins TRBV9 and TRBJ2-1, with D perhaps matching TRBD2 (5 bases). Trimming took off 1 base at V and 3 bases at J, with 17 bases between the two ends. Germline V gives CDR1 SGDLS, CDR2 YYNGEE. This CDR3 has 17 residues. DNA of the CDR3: TGTGCCAGCAGCGTAACCGCATCGGACTCCTTCTACAATGAGCAGTTCTTC. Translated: CASSVTASDSFYNEQFF.

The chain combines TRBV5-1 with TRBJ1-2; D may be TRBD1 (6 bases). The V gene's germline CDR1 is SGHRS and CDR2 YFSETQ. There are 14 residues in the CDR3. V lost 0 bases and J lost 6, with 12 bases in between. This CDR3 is CASSLGQEGNGYTF. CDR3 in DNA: TGCGCCAGCAGCTTGGGACAGGAAGGCAATGGCTACACCTTC. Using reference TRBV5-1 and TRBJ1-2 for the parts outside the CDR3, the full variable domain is KAGVTQTPRYLIKTRGQQVTLSCSPISGHRSVSWYQQTPGQGLQFLFEYFSETQRNKGNFPGRFSGRQFSNSRSEMNVSTLELGDSALYLCASSLGQEGNGYTFGSGTRLTVV.

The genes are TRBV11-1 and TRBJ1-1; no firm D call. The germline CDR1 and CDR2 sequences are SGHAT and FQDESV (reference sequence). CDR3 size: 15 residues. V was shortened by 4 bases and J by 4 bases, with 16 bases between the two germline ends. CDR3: CASSYSPLVGTEAFF. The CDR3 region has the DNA TGTGCCAGCAGCTATAGCCCATTGGTGGGCACTGAAGCTTTCTTT.

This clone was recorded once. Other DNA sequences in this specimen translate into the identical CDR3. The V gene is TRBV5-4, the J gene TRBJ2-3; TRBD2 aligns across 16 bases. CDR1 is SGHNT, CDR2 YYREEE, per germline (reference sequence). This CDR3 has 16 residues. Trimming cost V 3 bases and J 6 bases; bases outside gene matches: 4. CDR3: CASSSGTSGRADTQYF. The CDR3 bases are TGTGCCAGCAGCTCTGGGACTAGCGGGAGGGCCGATACGCAGTATTTT.

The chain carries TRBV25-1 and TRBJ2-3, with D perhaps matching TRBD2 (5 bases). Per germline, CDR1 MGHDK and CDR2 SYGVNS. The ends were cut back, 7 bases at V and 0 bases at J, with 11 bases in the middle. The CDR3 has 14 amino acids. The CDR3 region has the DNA TGTGCCAGCACGGCCGGGATTAGCACAGATACGCAGTATTTT. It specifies CASTAGISTDTQYF.

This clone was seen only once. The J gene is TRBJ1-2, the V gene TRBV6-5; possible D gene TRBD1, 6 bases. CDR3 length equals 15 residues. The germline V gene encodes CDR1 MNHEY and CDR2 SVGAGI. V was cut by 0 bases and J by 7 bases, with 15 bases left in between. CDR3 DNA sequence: TGTGCCAGCAGTTACTCCTCGACAGGTTGGAGTGGCTACACCTTC. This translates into CASSYSSTGWSGYTF.

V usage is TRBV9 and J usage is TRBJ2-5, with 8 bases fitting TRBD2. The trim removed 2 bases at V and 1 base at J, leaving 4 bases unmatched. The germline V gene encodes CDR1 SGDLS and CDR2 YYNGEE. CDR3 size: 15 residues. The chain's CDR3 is CASSVGGASQETQYF. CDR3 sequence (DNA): TGTGCCAGCAGCGTCGGGGGGGCATCCCAAGAGACCCAGTACTTC.

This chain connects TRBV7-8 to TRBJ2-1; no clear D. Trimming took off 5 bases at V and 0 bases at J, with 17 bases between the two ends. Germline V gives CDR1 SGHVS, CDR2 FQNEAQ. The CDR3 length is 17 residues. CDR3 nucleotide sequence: TGTGCCAGCAGCCTAAATTCGTTCGCGAGCTCCTACAATGAGCAGTTCTTC. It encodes CASSLNSFASSYNEQFF.

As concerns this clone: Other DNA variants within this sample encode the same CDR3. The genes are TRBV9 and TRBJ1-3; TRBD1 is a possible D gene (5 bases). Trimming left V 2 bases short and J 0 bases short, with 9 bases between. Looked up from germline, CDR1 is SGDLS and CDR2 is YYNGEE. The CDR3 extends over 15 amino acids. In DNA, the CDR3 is TGTGCCAGCAGCGTTACGGGGGGCTCTGGAAACACCATATATTTT. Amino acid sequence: CASSVTGGSGNTIYF.

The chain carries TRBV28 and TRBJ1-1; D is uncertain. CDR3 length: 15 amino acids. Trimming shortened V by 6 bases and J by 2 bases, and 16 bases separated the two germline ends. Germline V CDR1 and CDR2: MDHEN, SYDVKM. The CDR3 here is CASRPGGVGNTEAFF. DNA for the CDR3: TGTGCCAGCAGACCGGGCGGGGTGGGAAACACTGAAGCTTTCTTT. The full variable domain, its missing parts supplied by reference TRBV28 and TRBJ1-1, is DVKVTQSSRYLVKRTGEKVFLECVQDMDHENMFWYRQDPGLGLRLIYFSYDVKMKEKGDIPEGYSVSREKKERFSLILESASTNQTSMYLCASRPGGVGNTEAFFGQGTRLTVV.

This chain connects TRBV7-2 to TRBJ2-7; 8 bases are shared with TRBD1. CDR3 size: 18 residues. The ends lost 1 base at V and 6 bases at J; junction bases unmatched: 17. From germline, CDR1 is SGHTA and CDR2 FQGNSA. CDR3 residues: CASSLELFGQGISGEQYF. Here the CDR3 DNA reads TGTGCCAGCAGCTTAGAGTTGTTCGGACAGGGTATCTCCGGCGAGCAGTACTTC.

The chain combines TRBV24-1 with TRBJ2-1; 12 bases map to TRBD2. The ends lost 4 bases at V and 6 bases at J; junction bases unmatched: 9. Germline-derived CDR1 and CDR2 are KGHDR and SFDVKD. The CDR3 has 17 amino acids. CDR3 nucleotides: TGTGCCACCAGTGACCCCCCTAGCGGGAGGGCCCTCAATGAGCAGTTCTTC. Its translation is CATSDPPSGRALNEQFF.

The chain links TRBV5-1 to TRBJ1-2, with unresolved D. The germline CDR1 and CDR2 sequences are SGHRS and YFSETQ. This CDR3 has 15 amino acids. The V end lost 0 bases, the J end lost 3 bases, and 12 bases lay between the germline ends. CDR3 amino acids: CASSLAFGTYYGYTF. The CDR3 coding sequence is TGCGCCAGCAGCTTGGCCTTTGGCACCTACTATGGCTACACCTTC.

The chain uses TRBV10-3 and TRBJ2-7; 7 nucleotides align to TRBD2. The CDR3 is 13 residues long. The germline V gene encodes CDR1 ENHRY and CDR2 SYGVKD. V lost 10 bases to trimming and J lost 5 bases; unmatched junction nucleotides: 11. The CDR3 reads CATAVAGVNEQYF. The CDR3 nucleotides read TGTGCCACCGCCGTGGCGGGAGTAAACGAGCAGTACTTC.

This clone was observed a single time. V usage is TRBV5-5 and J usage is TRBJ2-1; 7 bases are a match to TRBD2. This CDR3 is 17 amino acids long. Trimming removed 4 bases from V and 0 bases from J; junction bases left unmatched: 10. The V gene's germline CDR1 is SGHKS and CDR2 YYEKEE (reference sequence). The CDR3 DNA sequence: TGTGCCAGCAGCCCTCGTAGTGGCGGGAGCTCCTACAATGAGCAGTTCTTC. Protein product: CASSPRSGGSSYNEQFF.

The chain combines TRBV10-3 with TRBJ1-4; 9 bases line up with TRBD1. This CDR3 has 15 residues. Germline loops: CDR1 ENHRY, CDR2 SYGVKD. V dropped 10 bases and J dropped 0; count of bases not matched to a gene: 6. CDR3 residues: CATTGGEATNEKLFF. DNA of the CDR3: TGTGCCACGACAGGGGGTGAGGCAACTAATGAAAAACTGTTTTTT.

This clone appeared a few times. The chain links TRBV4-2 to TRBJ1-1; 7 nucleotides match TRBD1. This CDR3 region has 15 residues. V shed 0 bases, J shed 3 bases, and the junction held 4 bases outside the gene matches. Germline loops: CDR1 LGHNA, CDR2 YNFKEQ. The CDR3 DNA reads TGTGCCAGCAGCCAAGAGGCAGGGGGAGACACTGAAGCTTTCTTT. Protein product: CASSQEAGGDTEAFF.

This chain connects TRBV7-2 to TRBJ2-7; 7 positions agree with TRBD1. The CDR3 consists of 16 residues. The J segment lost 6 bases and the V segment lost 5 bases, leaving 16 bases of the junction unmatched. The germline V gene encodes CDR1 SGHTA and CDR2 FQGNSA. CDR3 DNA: TGTGCCAGCAGCGACCCCGGCCAACAGGGGTTGAGCGAGCAGTACGTC. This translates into CASSDPGQQGLSEQYV.

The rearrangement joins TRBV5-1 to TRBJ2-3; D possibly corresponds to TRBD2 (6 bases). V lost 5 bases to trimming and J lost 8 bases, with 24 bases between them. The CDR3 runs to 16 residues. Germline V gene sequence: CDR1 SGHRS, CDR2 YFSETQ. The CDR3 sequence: CASRPIAADASGTQYF. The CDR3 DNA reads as TGCGCCAGCAGACCGATAGCGGCAGACGCTTCGGGTACGCAGTATTTT. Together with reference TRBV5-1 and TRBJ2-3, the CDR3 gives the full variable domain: KAGVTQTPRYLIKTRGQQVTLSCSPISGHRSVSWYQQTPGQGLQFLFEYFSETQRNKGNFPGRFSGRQFSNSRSEMNVSTLELGDSALYLCASRPIAADASGTQYFGPGTRLTVL.

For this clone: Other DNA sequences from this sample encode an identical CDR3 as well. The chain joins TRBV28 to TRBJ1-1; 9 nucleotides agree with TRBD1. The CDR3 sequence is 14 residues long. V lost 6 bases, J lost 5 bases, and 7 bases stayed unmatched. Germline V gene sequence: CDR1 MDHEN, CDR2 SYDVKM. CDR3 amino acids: CASRTGGAGTEAFF. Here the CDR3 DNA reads TGTGCCAGCAGAACAGGGGGCGCGGGGACTGAAGCTTTCTTT.

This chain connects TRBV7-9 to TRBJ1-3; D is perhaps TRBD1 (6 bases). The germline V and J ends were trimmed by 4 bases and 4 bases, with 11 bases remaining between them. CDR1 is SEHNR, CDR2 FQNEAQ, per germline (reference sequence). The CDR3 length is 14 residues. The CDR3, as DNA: TGTGCCAGCAGCTCCCGACAGGAGGGAAACACCATATATTTT. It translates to CASSSRQEGNTIYF.

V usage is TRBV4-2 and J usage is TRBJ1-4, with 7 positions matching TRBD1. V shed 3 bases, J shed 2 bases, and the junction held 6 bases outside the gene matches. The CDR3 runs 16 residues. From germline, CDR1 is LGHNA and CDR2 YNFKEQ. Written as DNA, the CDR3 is TGTGCCAGCAGCCAGACGACAGGGAGGACTAATGAAAAACTGTTTTTT. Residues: CASSQTTGRTNEKLFF.

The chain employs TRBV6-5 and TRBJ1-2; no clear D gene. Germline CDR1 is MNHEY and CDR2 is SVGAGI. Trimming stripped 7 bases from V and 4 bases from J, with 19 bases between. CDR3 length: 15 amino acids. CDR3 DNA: TGTGCCAGCAAACTGGGAGGGCTCGGATCCTATGGCTACACCTTC. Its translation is CASKLGGLGSYGYTF.